The table lists the clone carrying this T cell receptor (beta chain) with many counts. Antigen specificity is unknown. One entry per CDR3 protein, called by TCRdb with MiXCR from the 5' RACE reads. The sample holds a few hundred thousand distinct CDR3 sequences, about 3.7% seen once. The data are from a study of T cells after yellow fever vaccination. The V segment lost 3 bases and the J segment 7 bases; nucleotides outside the gene matches: 5. Germline CDR1 is SGHRS and CDR2 is YFSETQ. The CDR3 is 15 amino acids. Whole-study results and caveats: Faster peaking, at day 5 versus 15, marked a secondary response that was weaker. A small share of clonotypes appeared in both CD4 and CD8 compartments. Primary-vaccination clones mostly resurfaced post-booster (nearly 97% CD4, approximately 89% CD8).

The chain links TRBV5-1 to TRBJ2-2, with 11 bases identical to TRBD1. The input for sequencing was PBMCs, taken 15 days after the yellow fever booster vaccination. The sequence was obtained from a man aged 18 to 29 who received the YFV17D yellow fever vaccine. Here the CDR3 DNA reads TGCGCCAGCAGCTCTGGACAGGGGGCTGGCGGGGAGCTGTTTTTT. Translated: CASSSGQGAGGELFF.